This T cell receptor beta chain came from a study of radiotherapy plus CTLA-4 blockade in lung cancer. The CDR3 has 14 residues. The V gene lost 6 bases and the J gene lost 0 bases, with 11 bases spanning the gap. Germline lookup yields CDR1 ENHRY and CDR2 SYGVKD. Sequencing was performed with immunoSEQ multiplex PCR; in TCRdb, only in-frame clones are kept and a portion is missing. This sample has 80,000 or so clones; around 81% occur once, and the top ten carry 4%. The chain couples TRBV10-3 to TRBJ1-1; D uncertain. The sample in question was peripheral blood, obtained from a patient treated with radiotherapy plus ipilimumab. The sequence derives from a human donor with non-small cell lung cancer who had a partial response to radiotherapy plus ipilimumab. Some clones in this sample may be carry-over from other donors' samples. The CDR3, as DNA: TGTGCCATCAGAATGGGTGACATGAACACTGAAGCTTTCTTT. Translating gives CAIRMGDMNTEAFF.